This T cell receptor beta chain came from a study of immune heterogeneity within non-small cell lung tumors. Study-level background: A few squamous cell carcinomas, 10 non-squamous carcinomas and 1 not otherwise specified made up the tumors.

TCR beta CDR3 regions came from multiplex PCR with 32 forward V and 13 reverse J primers. TCRdb fed the multiplex PCR reads into MiXCR, producing one record per CDR3 protein. The sample lists 2,000 or so distinct CDR3 sequences, less than 35% occurring once. Samples each supplied 600 ng of bulk tumor genomic DNA as template. Surgeons took several biopsies per primary tumor, spaced far apart, during surgery. Patients had untreated, newly diagnosed non-small cell lung cancer and underwent curative surgery. J lost 7 bases, V lost 2 bases, and 11 bases had no gene match. The germline gives CDR1 SGHAT, CDR2 FQNNGV. CDR3 length: 16 residues. In its sample, this clonotype was seen a few times.

The receptor was isolated from a woman aged 45 to 65 with non-small cell lung cancer. Sequenced: lung tumor tissue. V is TRBV11-2 and J is TRBJ1-2; 9 nucleotides match TRBD1. This CDR3 is CASSLSFNRGRSGYTF. In nucleotides, the CDR3 is TGTGCCAGCAGCTTATCTTTCAACAGGGGGCGTTCTGGCTACACCTTC.